The T cell receptor (beta chain) described here comes from a study of response to subunit inactivated influenza vaccine. TCRdb fed the RT-PCR reads into MiXCR, producing one record per CDR3 protein. The sample records more than 450,000 distinct CDR3 sequences, about an eighth being singletons. Findings and caveats of the study: Only a handful of new T cells, the authors suggested, are recruited with each seasonal influenza vaccination.

Note on this clonotype: Its antigen remains unknown.

V was trimmed by 5 bases and J by 0 bases, leaving 9 bases between them. The CDR3 is made up of 14 amino acids. Material: PBMCs from blood, obtained on the day of vaccination. The TCR originated in a man aged 45 to 65 who received an inactivated influenza vaccine. The gene calls are TRBV12-3 or TRBV12-4 and TRBJ2-3; the D is unclear. This CDR3 is CASSARLSTDTQYF. The CDR3 coding sequence is TGTGCCAGCAGTGCCAGGTTGAGCACAGATACGCAGTATTTT.